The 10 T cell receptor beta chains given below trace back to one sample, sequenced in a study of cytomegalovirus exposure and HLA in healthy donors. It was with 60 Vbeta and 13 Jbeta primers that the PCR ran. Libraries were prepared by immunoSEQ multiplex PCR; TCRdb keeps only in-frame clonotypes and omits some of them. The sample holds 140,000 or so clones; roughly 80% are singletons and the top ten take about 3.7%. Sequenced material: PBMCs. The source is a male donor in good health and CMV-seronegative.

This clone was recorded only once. CDR3 sequence: CAISEIGGQFF. The DNA for the CDR3 is TGTGCCATCAGTGAGATTGGAGGGCAGTTCTTC. The rearrangement joins TRBV10-3 to TRBJ2-1; tentatively, D is TRBD2 (5 bases). V gave up 2 bases and J gave up 12 bases, with 8 bases separating them. This CDR3 is 11 amino acids long. Germline values: CDR1 ENHRY, CDR2 SYGVKD.

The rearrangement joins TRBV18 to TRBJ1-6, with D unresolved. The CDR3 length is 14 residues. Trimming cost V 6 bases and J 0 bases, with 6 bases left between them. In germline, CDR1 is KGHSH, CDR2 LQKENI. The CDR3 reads CASSLSSYNSPLHF. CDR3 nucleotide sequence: TGTGCCAGCTCCTTGAGCTCCTATAATTCACCCCTCCACTTT.

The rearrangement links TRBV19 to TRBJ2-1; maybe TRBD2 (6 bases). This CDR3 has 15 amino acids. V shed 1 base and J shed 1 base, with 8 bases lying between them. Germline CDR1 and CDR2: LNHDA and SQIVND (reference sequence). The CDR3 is CASSIVGRSYNEQFF. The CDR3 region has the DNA TGTGCCAGTAGTATAGTTGGGAGGTCCTACAATGAGCAGTTCTTC.

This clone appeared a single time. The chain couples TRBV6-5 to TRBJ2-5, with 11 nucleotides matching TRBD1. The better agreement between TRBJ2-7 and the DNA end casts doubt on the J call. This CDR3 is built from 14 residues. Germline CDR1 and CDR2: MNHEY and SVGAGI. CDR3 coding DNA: TGTGCCAGCAGACTGGGACAGGGGGCCTACGAGCAGTACTTC. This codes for CASRLGQGAYEQYF.

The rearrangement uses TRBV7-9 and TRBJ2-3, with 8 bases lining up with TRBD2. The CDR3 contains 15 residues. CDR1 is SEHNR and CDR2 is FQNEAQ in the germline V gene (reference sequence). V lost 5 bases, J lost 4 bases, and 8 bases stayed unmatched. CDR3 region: CASSPGGEMADTQYF. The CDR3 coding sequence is TGTGCCAGCAGCCCGGGGGGGGAGATGGCAGATACGCAGTATTTT.

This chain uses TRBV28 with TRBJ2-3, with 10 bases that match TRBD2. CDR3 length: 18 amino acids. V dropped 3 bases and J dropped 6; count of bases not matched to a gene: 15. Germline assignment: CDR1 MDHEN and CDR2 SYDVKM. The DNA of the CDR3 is TGTGCCAGCAGTTTGAAGAGTGTAATAGCGGGGGGACGGGATACGCAGTATTTT. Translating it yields CASSLKSVIAGGRDTQYF.

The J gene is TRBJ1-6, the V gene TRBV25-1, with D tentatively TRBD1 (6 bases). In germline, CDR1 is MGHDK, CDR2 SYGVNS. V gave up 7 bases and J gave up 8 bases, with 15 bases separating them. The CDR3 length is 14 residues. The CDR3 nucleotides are TGTGCCAGCACCACTCAGGGGCGCGATTCACCCCTCCACTTT. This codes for CASTTQGRDSPLHF.

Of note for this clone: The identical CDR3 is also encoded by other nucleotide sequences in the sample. CDR3 bases: TGTGCCAGCAGCCCACGGACAGAGGATACGCAGTATTTT. The encoded protein is CASSPRTEDTQYF. J is TRBJ2-3 and V is TRBV11-3; possible D gene TRBD1, 6 bases. The CDR3 totals 13 residues. Germline CDR1 SGHNT, CDR2 YENEEA. Deletions cut 5 bases from V and 6 bases from J, with 12 bases between.

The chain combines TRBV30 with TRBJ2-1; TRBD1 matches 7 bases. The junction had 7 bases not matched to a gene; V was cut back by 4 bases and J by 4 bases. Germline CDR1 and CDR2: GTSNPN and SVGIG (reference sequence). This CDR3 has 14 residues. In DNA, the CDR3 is TGTGCCTGGATTACACAGGGGCGATACAATGAGCAGTTCTTC. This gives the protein CAWITQGRYNEQFF.

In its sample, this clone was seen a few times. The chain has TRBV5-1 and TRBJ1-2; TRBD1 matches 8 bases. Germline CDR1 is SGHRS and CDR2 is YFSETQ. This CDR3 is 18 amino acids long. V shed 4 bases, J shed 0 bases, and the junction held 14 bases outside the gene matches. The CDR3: CASSPRTGRAPSNYGYTF. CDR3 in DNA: TGCGCCAGCAGCCCCCGGACAGGGCGAGCCCCTTCTAACTATGGCTACACCTTC.